The present T cell receptor (beta chain) was sequenced within a study of blood T cell repertoires in COVID-19. This CDR3 has 15 residues. The V segment lost 7 bases and the J segment 2 bases; nucleotides outside the gene matches: 5. CDR1 is MNHEY and CDR2 is SVGAGI in the germline V gene. Assay used: immunoSEQ multiplex PCR; TCRdb lists only in-frame clones, some missing. The sample has around 250,000 clones; approximately 77% are singletons. Sequencing was performed on peripheral blood. The J gene is TRBJ2-7, the V gene TRBV6-5; 13 nucleotides line up with TRBD2. The source is a woman aged 18-29 years with acute or convalescent COVID-19. Here the CDR3 reads CASIQTSGRPYEQYF. The CDR3 bases are TGTGCCAGCATCCAGACTAGCGGGAGGCCCTACGAGCAGTACTTC.